The sequence of this T cell receptor (beta chain) was determined in a study of monozygotic twins with inflammatory bowel disease (dated by TCRdb to between 2018 and 2020). For the study in its entirety: The complete study included about 30 monozygotic twin pairs: 19 IBD-discordant Danish pairs and nine German pairs, of which four were IBD-concordant and five were IBD-discordant. The search for disease-associated traits relied mainly on comparing IBD patients with their genetically identical healthy co-twins within discordant pairs. Each individual had, on average, about 151 000 unique TCRalpha sequences and 181 000 unique TCRbeta sequences available for analysis. On the study overall, not on this receptor specifically: Repertoire similarity did not differ between concordant and discordant twins, which could be due to limited statistical power. The analysis was unable to tell apart different T cell subtypes. No single strong signal or clonotype linked to IBD turned up in the results, so the idea that one exists was not supported. Compared with healthy twins, IBD patients shared fewer clonotypes with other individuals, and the difference was most pronounced in patients with signs of disease activity. A decrease in TCRbeta repertoire diversity, as measured by inverse Simpson index, was observed in IBD patients compared with their healthy co-twins. Because patients received different immunosuppressive treatments, the repertoires may have picked up extra background noise and variability between individuals.

An approximately 2.5 ml peripheral blood sample was drawn into PAXgene tubes per donor and stored at -80°C. Without any T cell sorting, total RNA was extracted from whole blood using the PAXgene blood miRNA kit on an automated QIAcube. Peripheral blood from monozygotic twin pairs, either concordant or discordant for inflammatory bowel disease, underwent deep TCRalpha and TCRbeta repertoire profiling that used unique molecular barcoding. Smoking habits were recorded for all twin pairs, and individuals were classified as current, former or never smokers. The library was prepared using 5' RACE. For each TCR library, 3,500 to 4,000 ng of total RNA was used. For each sample, cDNA was synthesized in eight separate reactions using SMARTScribe reverse transcriptase. During cDNA synthesis, template switching introduced unique molecular identifiers that contained a 6-nucleotide sample barcode. Amplification of TCRalpha and TCRbeta cDNA involved two nested PCRs of approximately 16 and 10 cycles, and each PCR was followed by bead purification. Before amplification, the cDNA was treated with uracil DNA-glycosylase and purified using the QIAquick PCR purification kit. The second PCR added Illumina TruSeq-compatible adapters along with sample-specific barcodes. TapeStation and Qubit were used to check library quality and concentration, and approximately 5.4 ng of each library was pooled. Sequencing of pooled libraries was carried out on an Illumina HiSeq2500 single-index Rapid Run using 2 x 100 bp reads and custom sequencing primers. As for the original processing: PCR and sequencing errors were corrected by UMI-based consensus assembly using MiGEC version 1.2.6. MiXCR version 2.1.1 was used to carry out V(D)J alignment, clonotype assembly and CDR3 extraction. To normalise gene usage, clonotype sharing and MAIT/NKT TCR abundance, the analysis used the top 1000, 10 000 and 20 000 clonotypes per sample. After downsampling to 27 000 UMIs, diversity was calculated as the inverse Simpson index using the vegan R package. Statistical testing used paired Mann-Whitney U tests on the discordant twin pairs and applied Benjamini-Hochberg correction for multiple testing. TCRdb reprocessed the reads, reporting each CDR3 protein sequence once and no DNA. The V and J calls were determined by TCRdb, not by the authors. This sample's listing comprises around 150,000 distinct CDR3 sequences. Of the sample, about 2.7% falls within the top ten clones.

Note on this clonotype: Its binding antigen is unknown.

From cysteine to phenylalanine, the CDR3 is 16 amino acids long. The protein alone is recorded here. CDR1 and CDR2 (KGHDR, SFDVKD) derive from the germline V gene. Material for sequencing was blood. The receptor's source is a human donor with ulcerative colitis or Crohn's disease, or a healthy co-twin of an affected twin (not recorded which). The V and J genes are TRBV24-1 and TRBJ2-7; TCRdb returns TRBD2, unconfirmable since there is no DNA. Here the CDR3 is given as CATSEPGRGGSYEQYF.